Described below is a single T cell receptor beta chain sequence and its context. The antigen it binds to is not known. No base quality information exists; no much larger clone differs at one position. The data were obtained in a study of PD-L1 blockade in urothelial cancer (dated by TCRdb to about 2017). In the study overall: Every patient began therapy at some point between 2013 and 2015 and was given atezolizumab 1,200 mg intravenously every 3 weeks. Durable clinical benefit meant progression-free survival longer than 6 months, and TCR features were also tested against progression-free and overall survival. In the same patients, whole exome sequencing and RNA sequencing of pretreatment tumors were performed in addition to TCR sequencing. Pretreatment blood TCR-seq was available for about 30 patients, at least one posttreatment blood collection was obtained for 25 or so patients, and tumor TCR-seq was available for 25 or so patients. Pretreatment tumor samples, along with matched peripheral blood serially collected before and after atezolizumab treatment, were subjected to TCR sequencing. Nine patients reached durable clinical benefit, while 15 to 20 patients did not. About 85% of the roughly 29 patients were males with bladder-origin urothelial cancer, and about 60% of the 29 reported a prior smoking history. A median of about 140,000 T cells and 80,000 or so unique TCRs was obtained from blood samples, and a median clonality of approximately 0.086 was observed. Blood samples were analyzed at 3 weeks after treatment start (second dose) and at 6 weeks after treatment start. The study was an exploratory multi-omic analysis of somatic, immune and clinical correlates of response to PD-L1 blockade with atezolizumab in urothelial cancer. An ECOG performance status of 0 or 1 was recorded for the patients, and 0 to 3 prior chemotherapy regimens had been received by the patients.

The cohort comprised approximately 30 patients with locally advanced or metastatic urothelial carcinoma treated at Memorial Sloan Kettering on a trial protocol. Peripheral blood mononuclear cells were collected pretreatment and during treatment, at between 1 and 8 total time points per patient. The Qiagen DNeasy Blood extraction kit was used to purify genomic DNA from total PBMCs and tumor samples. Collected pretreatment and during treatment, PBMCs were isolated and stored as previously described. The paper as a whole reports these results and caveats: Patients with durable benefit showed greater expansion of tumor-associated TCR clones in peripheral blood 3 weeks after starting treatment (n of about 22, p = 0.022). Improved progression-free and overall survival was found to be associated with pretreatment peripheral blood TCR clonality below the median. Because the sample size was small (n of about 29) and many exploratory analyses were performed, the results are intended to be hypothesis-generating.

To estimate absolute template abundance from read counts, synthetic TCR analog templates were spiked into each PCR. The immunoSEQ assay was used to amplify TCRbeta CDR3 regions from genomic DNA with bias-controlled V and J gene primers. Rearranged TCRbeta segments were sequenced at approximately 20X coverage. The authors' pipeline ran thus. Sequencing errors were corrected by clustering, and CDR3s were annotated against IMGT so that V, D and J genes could be assigned. Only productive TCRbeta rearrangements were used in downstream analyses, excluding out-of-frame or stop-codon sequences. Clonality was computed as one minus Shannon entropy normalized by the log of the number of unique productive sequences. Clones differing between time points or between blood and tumor were identified by Fisher's exact test with Benjamini-Hochberg correction at adjusted p below 0.01. Imported from immuneACCESS, the table was reduced by TCRdb to in-frame sequences with V and J called. These copies leave out some clones; in studies compared against another copy, an unresolved V gene accounts for under half, and the cause of the remainder is not known. V, J and clone size were drawn from that table, and D and trimming were deduced from the DNA. This sample holds 38,000 or so clones; more than 70% were observed only once. About a sixth of the sample is taken by the ten largest.

The junction shows trimming of 5 bases on V and 4 bases on J, plus 15 bases between the germline ends. Measured from the cysteine to the phenylalanine, the CDR3 is 15 residues long. Only CDR3 DNA remains: 45 bases, in frame from the first base. CDR1 and CDR2, per the germline V gene, are SGHTA and FQGNSA. This receptor was obtained from a man in his 60s with urothelial cancer. The V gene is TRBV7-2 and the J gene is TRBJ1-3; TRBD1 might be the D gene, on 6 matching bases. Source: PBMCs, taken around atezolizumab (anti-PD-L1) treatment. The encoded CDR3 is CASSRGGAVGNTIYF. The sequenced DNA is TGTGCCAGCAGCCGTGGGGGGGCAGTGGGAAACACCATATATTTT. With the rest looked up from the reference TRBV7-2 and TRBJ1-3 genes rather than sequenced, the full variable domain is GAGVSQSPSNKVTEKGKDVELRCDPISGHTALYWYRQSLGQGLEFLIYFQGNSAPDKSGLPSDRFSAERTGGSVSTLTIQRTQQEDSAVYLCASSRGGAVGNTIYFGEGSWLTVV.